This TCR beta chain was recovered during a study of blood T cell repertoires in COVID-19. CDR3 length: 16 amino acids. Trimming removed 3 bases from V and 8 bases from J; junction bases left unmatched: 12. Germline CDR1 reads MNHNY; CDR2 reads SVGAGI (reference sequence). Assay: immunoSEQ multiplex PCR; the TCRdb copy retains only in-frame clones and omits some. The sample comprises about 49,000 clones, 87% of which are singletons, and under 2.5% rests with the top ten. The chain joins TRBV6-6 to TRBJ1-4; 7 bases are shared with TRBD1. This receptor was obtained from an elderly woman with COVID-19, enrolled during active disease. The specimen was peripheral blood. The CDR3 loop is CASSYKDRDPSEKLFF. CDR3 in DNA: TGTGCCAGCAGTTATAAAGACAGGGACCCATCCGAAAAACTGTTTTTT.